This TCR beta chain was captured by sequencing in a study of cytomegalovirus exposure and HLA in healthy donors. Study-wide points: High sensitivity and specificity were reportedly achieved when the classifier diagnosed cytomegalovirus status. Most TCR sequences proved rare, with some public TCRs found in many donors. Cytomegalovirus-associated status was assigned to about 180 TCR beta chains.

Details on this clone: Its antigen is unidentified.

The assay was immunoSEQ multiplex PCR, and TCRdb's table has in-frame clones only and misses some. Here the sample spans under 150,000 clones, more than 75% being singletons. While the first cohort had 650 to 850 subjects, the donors belonged to the separate validation cohort of 120 subjects. The sequence derives from a man younger than 35 in good health and CMV-seropositive. The sample comprised PBMCs.

CDR3 region: CASSRYRGEKLFF. The CDR3 nucleotides read TGTGCCAGCAGTCGATACAGGGGGGAAAAACTGTTTTTT. The chain couples TRBV25-1 to TRBJ1-4; 8 positions match TRBD1. After removal of 5 bases from V and 8 bases from J, the junction contained 4 bases not matched to a gene. Germline assignment: CDR1 MGHDK and CDR2 SYGVNS. There are 13 residues in the CDR3. Together with reference TRBV25-1 and TRBJ1-4, the CDR3 gives the full variable domain: EADIYQTPRYLVIGTGKKITLECSQTMGHDKMYWYQQDPGMELHLIHYSYGVNSTEKGDLSSESTVSRIRTEHFPLTLESARPSHTSQYLCASSRYRGEKLFFGSGTQLSVL.